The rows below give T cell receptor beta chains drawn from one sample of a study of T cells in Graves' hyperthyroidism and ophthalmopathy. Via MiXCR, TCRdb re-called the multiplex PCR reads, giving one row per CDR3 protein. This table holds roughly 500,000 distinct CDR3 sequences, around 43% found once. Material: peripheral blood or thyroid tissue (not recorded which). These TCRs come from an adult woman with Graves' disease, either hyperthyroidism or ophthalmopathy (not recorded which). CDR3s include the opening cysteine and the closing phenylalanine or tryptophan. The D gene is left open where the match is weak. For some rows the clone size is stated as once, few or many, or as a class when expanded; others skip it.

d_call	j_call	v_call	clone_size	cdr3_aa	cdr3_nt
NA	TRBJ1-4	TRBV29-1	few	CSVIDGGTTNEKLFF	TGCAGCGTTATCGACGGGGGAACAACTAATGAAAAACTGTTTTTT
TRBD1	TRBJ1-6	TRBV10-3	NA	CAISARGPGQRNSPLHF	TGTGCCATCAGTGCTAGGGGACCGGGACAGAGGAATTCACCCCTCCACTTT
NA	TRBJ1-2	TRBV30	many	CAWTVWGYGYTF	TGTGCCTGGACCGTCTGGGGCTATGGCTACACCTTC
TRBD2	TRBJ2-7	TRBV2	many	CASREGGQYEQYF	TGTGCCAGCAGGGAGGGAGGGCAATACGAGCAGTACTTC
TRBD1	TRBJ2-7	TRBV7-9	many	CASSSGRDRGPREQYF	TGTGCCAGCAGCTCTGGCCGGGACAGGGGGCCGCGCGAGCAGTACTTC
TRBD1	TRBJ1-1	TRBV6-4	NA	CASSTRDRGSDTEAFF	TGTGCCAGCAGTACCCGGGACAGGGGGAGTGACACTGAAGCTTTCTTT
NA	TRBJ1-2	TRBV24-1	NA	CATSDPGYGYTF	TGTGCCACCAGTGATCCGGGCTATGGCTACACCTTC
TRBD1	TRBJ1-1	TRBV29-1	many	CSVEVGGRTEAFF	TGCAGCGTTGAGGTAGGGGGCCGCACTGAAGCTTTCTTT
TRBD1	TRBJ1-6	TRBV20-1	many	CSAEGANNSPLHF	TGCAGTGCGGAGGGGGCAAATAATTCACCCCTCCACTTT
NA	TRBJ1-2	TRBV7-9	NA	CASSLGDDWSYGYTF	TGTGCCAGCAGCTTAGGAGACGATTGGAGCTATGGCTACACCTTC
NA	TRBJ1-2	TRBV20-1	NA	CSAGGSGDDGYTF	TGCAGTGCCGGAGGTTCCGGGGACGATGGCTACACCTTC
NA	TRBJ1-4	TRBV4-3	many	CASSQERAGFDEKLFF	TGCGCCAGCAGCCAAGAGAGGGCGGGGTTCGATGAAAAACTGTTTTTT
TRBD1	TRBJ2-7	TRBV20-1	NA	CSARDRGPDEQYF	TGCAGTGCTAGAGATAGGGGGCCCGACGAGCAGTACTTC
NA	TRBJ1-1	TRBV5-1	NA	CASSYRTAKNTEAFF	TGCGCCAGCAGTTATCGGACAGCAAAGAACACTGAAGCTTTCTTT
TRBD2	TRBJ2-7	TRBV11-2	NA	CASSGRAFYEQYF	TGTGCCAGCAGCGGGAGGGCCTTCTACGAGCAGTACTTC
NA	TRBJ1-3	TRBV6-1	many	CASSESTFGNTIYF	TGTGCCAGCAGTGAATCGACGTTTGGAAACACCATATATTTT
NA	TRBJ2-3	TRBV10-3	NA	CATRDGERPSTDTQYF	TGTGCCACCCGGGACGGGGAGCGTCCTAGCACAGATACGCAGTATTTT
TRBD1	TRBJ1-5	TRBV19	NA	CASSTRTGGNSNQPQHF	TGTGCCAGTAGTACCCGGACAGGGGGCAATAGCAATCAGCCCCAGCATTTT
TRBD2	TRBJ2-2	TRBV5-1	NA	CASSAGLAGNTGELFF	TGCGCCAGCAGCGCCGGACTAGCGGGAAACACCGGGGAGCTGTTTTTT
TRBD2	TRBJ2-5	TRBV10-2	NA	CASSTLAAKETQYF	TGCGCCAGCAGTACACTAGCGGCAAAAGAGACCCAGTACTTC
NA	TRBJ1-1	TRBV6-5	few	CASSRRDVNTEAFF	TGTGCCAGCAGTAGACGGGACGTGAACACTGAAGCTTTCTTT
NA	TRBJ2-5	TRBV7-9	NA	CASSPPSGDFVNF	TGTGCCAGCAGCCCCCCTTCGGGGGACTTCGTCAACTTC
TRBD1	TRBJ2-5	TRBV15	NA	CATSRDGQVQETQYF	TGTGCCACCAGCAGGGACGGACAGGTCCAAGAGACCCAGTACTTC
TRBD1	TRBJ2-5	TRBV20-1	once	CSAGGGTGETQYF	TGCAGTGCTGGGGGGGGGACAGGGGAGACCCAGTACTTC
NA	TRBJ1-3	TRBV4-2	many	CASSQDLQGLVGNTIYF	TGTGCCAGCAGCCAAGACCTTCAGGGACTGGTTGGAAACACCATATATTTT
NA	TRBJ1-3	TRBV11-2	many	CASSPSTSGNTIYF	TGTGCCAGCAGTCCGAGTACTTCTGGAAACACCATATATTTT
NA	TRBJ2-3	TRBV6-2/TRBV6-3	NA	CASMTVADTQYF	TGTGCCAGCATGACTGTGGCAGATACGCAGTATTTT
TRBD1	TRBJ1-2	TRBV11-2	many	CASSLRDRRGYTF	TGTGCCAGCAGCTTACGGGACAGGAGAGGCTACACCTTC
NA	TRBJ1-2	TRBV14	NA	CASSHREPIYGYTF	TGTGCCAGCAGCCACCGGGAACCGATATATGGCTACACCTTC
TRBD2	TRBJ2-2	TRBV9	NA	CASSVGRESATGELFF	TGTGCCAGCAGCGTGGGGCGGGAGTCTGCAACCGGGGAGCTGTTTTTT
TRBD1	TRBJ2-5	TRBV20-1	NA	CSTITGTGRRTQYF	TGCAGTACTATCACCGGGACAGGGAGAAGGACCCAGTACTTC
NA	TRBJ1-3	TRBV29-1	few	CSVEGAGLGNTIYF	TGCAGCGTTGAAGGGGCAGGGTTAGGAAACACCATATATTTT
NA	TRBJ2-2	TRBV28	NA	CASSPGFTGELFF	TGTGCCAGCAGTCCAGGGTTCACCGGGGAGCTGTTTTTT
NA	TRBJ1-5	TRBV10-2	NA	CASSRNTGQPQHF	TGTGCCAGCAGCCGTAACACGGGGCAGCCCCAGCATTTT
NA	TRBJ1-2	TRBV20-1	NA	CSASSGTRNTF	TGCAGTGCTAGTTCCGGGACGAGAAACACCTTC
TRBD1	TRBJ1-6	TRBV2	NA	CASSFDHGQANNSPLHF	TGTGCCAGCAGTTTCGACCATGGACAGGCGAATAATTCACCCCTCCACTTT
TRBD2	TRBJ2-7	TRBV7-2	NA	CASSPTAGGPHEQYF	TGTGCCAGCAGCCCCACGGCGGGGGGGCCCCACGAGCAGTACTTC
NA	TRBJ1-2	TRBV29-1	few	CSVVGASNYGYTF	TGCAGCGTTGTCGGGGCGTCCAACTATGGCTACACCTTC
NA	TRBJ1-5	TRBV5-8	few	CASSLVARQPQHF	TGTGCCAGCAGCTTGGTAGCTAGACAGCCCCAGCATTTT
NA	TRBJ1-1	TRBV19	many	CASSIDYYTEAFF	TGTGCCAGTAGTATAGATTATTACACTGAAGCTTTCTTT
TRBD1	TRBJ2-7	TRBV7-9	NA	CASSHPGQGIWEQYF	TGCGCCAGCAGCCACCCGGGACAGGGGATTTGGGAGCAGTACTTC
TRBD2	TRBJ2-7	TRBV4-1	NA	CASSRRLAGGLSSYEQYF	TGCGCCAGCAGCCGCCGACTAGCGGGAGGGCTTAGCTCCTACGAGCAGTACTTC
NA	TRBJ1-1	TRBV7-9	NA	CASSRASITEAFF	TGTGCCAGCAGCCGGGCCTCGATCACTGAAGCTTTCTTT
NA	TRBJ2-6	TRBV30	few	CAWSLIGGANVLTF	TGTGCCTGGAGCTTGATAGGGGGGGCCAACGTCCTGACTTTC
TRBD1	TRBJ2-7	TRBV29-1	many	CSVDTDRAGEQYF	TGCAGCGTTGACACTGACAGGGCGGGCGAGCAGTACTTC
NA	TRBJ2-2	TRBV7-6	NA	CASSPSGGLFF	TGTGCCAGCAGCCCTTCCGGGGGGCTGTTTTTT
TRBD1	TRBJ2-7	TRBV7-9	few	CASRTGTGPYEQYF	TGTGCCAGCAGAACTGGGACAGGCCCTTACGAGCAGTACTTC